This TCR beta chain emerged from a study of OX40 agonist ivuxolimab in advanced cancers. With 0 bases removed from V and 6 bases from J, the gap between germline ends came to 14 bases. CDR1 is MNHEY, CDR2 SVGAGI, per germline. The CDR3 length is 16 residues. Clones were sequenced by immunoSEQ multiplex PCR, and TCRdb holds only the in-frame ones, with some missing. The sample has about 31,000 clones, 82% seen once. This chain links TRBV6-5 with TRBJ1-4; D is possibly TRBD1 (6 bases). Specimen: CD4+ or CD8+ T cells sorted from blood, collected in a trial of the OX40 agonist ivuxolimab. The sequence derives from an adult with an advanced solid tumor such as melanoma, head and neck, liver or kidney cancer. The CDR3 nucleotides are TGTGCCAGCAGTTACTCACCAGGGGCCGGCGATGAAAAACTGTTTTTT. Its translation is CASSYSPGAGDEKLFF.